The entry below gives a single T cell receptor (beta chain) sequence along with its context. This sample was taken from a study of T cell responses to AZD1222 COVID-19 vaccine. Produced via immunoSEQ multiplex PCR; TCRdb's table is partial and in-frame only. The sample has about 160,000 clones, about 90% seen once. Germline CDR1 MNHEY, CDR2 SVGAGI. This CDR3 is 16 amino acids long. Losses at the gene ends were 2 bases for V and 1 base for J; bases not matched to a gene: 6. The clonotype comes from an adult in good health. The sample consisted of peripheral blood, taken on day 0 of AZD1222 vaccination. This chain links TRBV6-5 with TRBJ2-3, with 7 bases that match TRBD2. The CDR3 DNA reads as TGTGCCAGCAGTTACGGGGGGGGTCCTGGCACAGATACGCAGTATTTT. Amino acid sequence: CASSYGGGPGTDTQYF.